This TCR beta chain derives from a study of CD8 T cells in ankylosing spondylitis (TCRdb year 2017). Some background on the complete study: T cell receptor beta repertoires were profiled in healthy donors and ankylosing spondylitis patients so that disease-linked TCR variants could be found. The whole study cohort included about a hundred healthy donors and 20 to 25 ankylosing spondylitis patients. Peripheral blood was sampled, and synovial fluid was also collected from ankylosing spondylitis patients.

The cysteine opens and the phenylalanine closes a CDR3 of 14 amino acids. The CDR3 DNA has 42 bases and is translated from base 1. The CDR1 and CDR2 encoded by the germline V gene are SNHLY and FYNNEI. The junction carries 17 bases between V and J, which are trimmed by 6 bases and 8 bases respectively. Concerning this clonotype: Its recognized antigen is unknown. No per-base quality is available; no much larger clone lies one base away.

Study-level results and caveats: In peripheral blood, the disease-linked clones were found at relatively low frequencies and had a CD8+ phenotype. Some motif variants had previously been reported in the synovial fluid and blood of reactive arthritis patients, which suggests shared mechanisms of disease initiation. A TCR beta motif of several highly homologous amino acid variants appeared characteristic of blood from ankylosing spondylitis patients. The disease-linked clones were reported to be significantly enriched in matched synovial fluid samples from ankylosing spondylitis patients.

Instrument on record: Illumina HiSeq 2500. TCR beta libraries were prepared by quantitative 5'-RACE with molecular barcodes. Regarding the original processing steps: A new computational method based on a probabilistic model of VDJ rearrangement was used to identify disease-linked TCR variants. TCRdb reprocessing: public reads trimmed at Q25 with fastp, clones called with MiXCR, in-frame beta chains kept. Entries are consolidated by CDR3 protein sequence, retaining the most common genes and DNA. The V and J calls here are based on TCRdb, not the publication. This sample comprises approximately 340,000 distinct CDR3 sequences, about 14% of them detected only once. Of the sample, approximately 1.1% is held by the ten largest clones.

This TCR derives from a male donor with ankylosing spondylitis or in good health (not recorded which). The receptor chain draws on TRBV2 and TRBJ2-1, with the D call perhaps TRBD1 or TRBD2, each one matching 6 bases. Sequenced: blood, either unsorted or a sorted T cell fraction (not recorded which). CDR3 reads: CASREGVSFDEQFF. The DNA sequence follows: TGTGCCAGCAGGGAGGGGGTGAGTTTCGATGAGCAGTTCTTC. With the portions outside the CDR3 filled from the reference TRBV2 and TRBJ2-1 genes, the complete variable region becomes EPEVTQTPSHQVTQMGQEVILRCVPISNHLYFYWYRQILGQKVEFLVSFYNNEISEKSEIFDDQFSVERPDGSNFTLKIRSTKLEDSAMYFCASREGVSFDEQFFGPGTRLTVL.